What follows are 8 T cell receptor beta chains derived from one specimen sequenced in a study of control samples from healthy donors and cancer patients. Repertoires were generated with immunoSEQ multiplex PCR, while TCRdb's copy carries only in-frame clones and drops some. The sample holds 100,000 to 150,000 clones, roughly 84% seen once. Sequencing used blood. The origin of the receptors is a man in his forties in good health.

The genes are TRBV5-5 and TRBJ2-6; 12 bases fit TRBD1. Losses at the gene ends were 4 bases for V and 3 bases for J; bases not matched to a gene: 8. In germline, CDR1 is SGHKS, CDR2 YYEKEE (reference sequence). There are 18 residues in the CDR3. The CDR3 DNA follows: TGTGCCAGCAGCGACCCGGGACAGGGGGCGCATGGGGCCAACGTCCTGACTTTC. Translated: CASSDPGQGAHGANVLTF.

The V call is TRBV4-2, the J call TRBJ2-2; TRBD2 is a possible D gene (6 bases). The CDR3 consists of 15 residues. Germline CDR1 reads LGHNA; CDR2 reads YNFKEQ. The V end lost 1 base, the J end lost 1 base, and 7 bases lay between the germline ends. In DNA, the CDR3 is TGTGCCAGCAGCCAAGTAGCGGTGAACACCGGGGAGCTGTTTTTT. Its protein is CASSQVAVNTGELFF.

The CDR3 reads CASSAQSSGNTIYF. Here the CDR3 DNA reads TGTGCCAGCAGCGCCCAGAGCTCTGGAAACACCATATATTTT. The chain carries TRBV7-2 and TRBJ1-3; D ambiguous. Germline V gives CDR1 SGHTA, CDR2 FQGNSA. The CDR3 spans 14 residues. V lost 5 bases, J lost 0 bases, and 8 bases lay in between.

This chain uses TRBV4-3 with TRBJ1-5; a weak D match, TRBD1 (6 bases). Germline CDR1 LGHNA, CDR2 YSLEER. This CDR3 has 14 residues. The V gene lost 3 bases and the J gene lost 7 bases, with 13 bases spanning the gap. The CDR3 bases are TGCGCCAGCAGCCAGGAGTTCAGGGGACAGCCCCAGCATTTT. Translating it yields CASSQEFRGQPQHF.

The J gene is TRBJ1-3, the V gene TRBV5-6, with D tentatively TRBD1 (6 bases). The CDR3 consists of 15 residues. Germline V lookup: CDR1 SGHDT, CDR2 YYEEEE. Trimming removed 3 bases from V and 5 bases from J, with 15 bases in between. The CDR3 reads CASSSKTGGRNTIYF. CDR3 DNA: TGTGCCAGCAGCTCAAAGACAGGTGGAAGAAACACCATATATTTT.

This clone was observed once. This sequence joins TRBV24-1 and TRBJ2-1; D ambiguous. CDR3 length: 12 amino acids. CDR1 KGHDR and CDR2 SFDVKD come from the germline V gene. V was trimmed by 7 bases and J by 3 bases, leaving 6 bases between them. The CDR3 spells CATSSNYNEQFF. Here the CDR3 DNA reads TGTGCCACCAGCTCCAACTACAATGAGCAGTTCTTC.

This clone has only one observation. This sequence joins TRBV15 and TRBJ1-6; 9 bases are shared with TRBD1. With 6 bases clipped from V and 10 bases from J, the junction kept 16 bases outside the gene matches. The germline V gene encodes CDR1 LNHNV and CDR2 YYDKDF (reference sequence). The CDR3 has 17 residues. The DNA of the CDR3 is TGTGCCACCAGGTTGGGATGGGGGACAGGGAGGGGCTCACCCCTCCACTTT. This translates into CATRLGWGTGRGSPLHF.

Regarding this clone: Other nucleotide sequences from this sample produce the same CDR3. V gene TRBV20-1 combines with J gene TRBJ1-1; unclear D gene. The CDR3 runs 12 residues. The germline gives CDR1 DFQATT, CDR2 SNEGSKA (reference sequence). The V gene lost 3 bases and the J gene lost 1 base, with 6 bases spanning the gap. The CDR3 reads CSASLRNTEAFF. CDR3 nucleotide sequence: TGCAGTGCTAGTCTGAGGAACACTGAAGCTTTCTTT.